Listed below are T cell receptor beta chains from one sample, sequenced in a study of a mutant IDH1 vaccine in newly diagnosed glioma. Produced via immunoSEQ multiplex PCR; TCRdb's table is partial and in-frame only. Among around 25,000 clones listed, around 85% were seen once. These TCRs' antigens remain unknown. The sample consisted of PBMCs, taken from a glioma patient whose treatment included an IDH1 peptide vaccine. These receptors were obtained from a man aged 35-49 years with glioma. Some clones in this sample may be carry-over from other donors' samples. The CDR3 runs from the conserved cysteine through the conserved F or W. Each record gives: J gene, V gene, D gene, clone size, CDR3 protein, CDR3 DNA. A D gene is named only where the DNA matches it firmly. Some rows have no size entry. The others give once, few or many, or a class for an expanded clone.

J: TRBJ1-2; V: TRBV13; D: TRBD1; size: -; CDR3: CASSFPGQGNGYTF; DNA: TGTGCCAGCAGCTTCCCGGGACAGGGAAATGGCTACACCTTC
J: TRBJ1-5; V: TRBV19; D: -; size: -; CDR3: CASSIMAANQPQHF; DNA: TGTGCCAGTAGTATAATGGCGGCGAATCAGCCCCAGCATTTT
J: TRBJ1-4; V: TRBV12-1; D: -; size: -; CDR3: CANLGTEGEGDTATNEKLFF; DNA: TGTGCCAACTTAGGGACAGAGGGGGAGGGAGACACTGCAACTAATGAAAAACTGTTTTTT
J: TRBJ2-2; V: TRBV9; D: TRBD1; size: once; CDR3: CASSVGQYNTGELFF; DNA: TGTGCCAGCAGCGTGGGACAGTACAACACCGGGGAGCTGTTTTTT
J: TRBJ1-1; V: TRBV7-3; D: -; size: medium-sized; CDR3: CASSLNRNTEAFF; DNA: TGTGCCAGCAGCTTAAACAGGAACACTGAAGCTTTCTTT
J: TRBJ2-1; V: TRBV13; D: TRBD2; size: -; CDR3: CASSGGGPLNNEQFF; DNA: TGTGCCAGCAGCGGCGGGGGGCCCCTAAACAATGAGCAGTTCTTC
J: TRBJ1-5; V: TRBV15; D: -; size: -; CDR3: CATSRDLVVRNQPQHF; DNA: TGTGCCACCAGCAGAGATCTGGTGGTCAGGAATCAGCCCCAGCATTTT
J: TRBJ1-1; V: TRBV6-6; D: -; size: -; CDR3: CASSYSRQNTEAFF; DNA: TGTGCCAGCAGTTACTCCCGACAGAACACTGAAGCTTTCTTT
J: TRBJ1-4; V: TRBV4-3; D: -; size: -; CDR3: CASSQLLGGSKKLFF; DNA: TGCGCCAGCAGCCAACTGCTAGGGGGTAGTAAAAAACTGTTTTTT
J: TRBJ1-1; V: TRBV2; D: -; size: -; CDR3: CASRRNTEAFF; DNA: TGTGCCAGCCGCCGAAACACTGAAGCTTTCTTT
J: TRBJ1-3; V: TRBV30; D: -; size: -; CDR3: CAWSVSGTGNTIYF; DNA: TGTGCCTGGAGTGTAAGCGGGACTGGAAACACCATATATTTT
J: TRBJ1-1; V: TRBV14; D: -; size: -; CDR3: CASSQVWGSSEAFF; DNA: TGTGCCAGCAGCCAAGTCTGGGGGTCTTCTGAAGCTTTCTTT
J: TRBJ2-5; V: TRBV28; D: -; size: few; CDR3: CASSSPGAEETQYF; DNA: TGTGCCAGCAGTTCCCCGGGGGCTGAAGAGACCCAGTACTTC
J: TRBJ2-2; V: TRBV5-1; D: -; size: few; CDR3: CASSLILHTAGELFF; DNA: TGCGCCAGCAGCTTAATACTCCACACTGCGGGGGAGCTGTTTTTT
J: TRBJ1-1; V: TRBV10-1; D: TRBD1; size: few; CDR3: CASRGQGKAEAFF; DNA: TGCGCCAGCAGGGGACAGGGCAAGGCTGAAGCTTTCTTT
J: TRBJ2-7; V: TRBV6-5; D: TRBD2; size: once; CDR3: CASTFTGGGSYEQYF; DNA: TGTGCCAGCACCTTTACGGGAGGAGGGTCCTACGAGCAGTACTTC
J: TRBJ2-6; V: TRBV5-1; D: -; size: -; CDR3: CASSSGSSGANVLTF; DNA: TGCGCCAGCAGTTCCGGGTCCTCTGGGGCCAACGTCCTGACTTTC
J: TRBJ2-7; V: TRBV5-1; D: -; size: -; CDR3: CASSLVGNSYEQYF; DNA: TGCGCCAGCAGCTTGGTCGGGAACTCCTACGAGCAGTACTTC
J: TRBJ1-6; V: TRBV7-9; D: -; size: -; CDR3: CASRGGPTGTPWNSPLHF; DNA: TGTGCCAGCAGGGGGGGGCCCACAGGGACCCCTTGGAATTCACCCCTCCACTTT
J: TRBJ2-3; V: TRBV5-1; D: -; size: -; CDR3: CASSTSTDTQYF; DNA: TGCGCCAGCAGTACCAGCACAGATACGCAGTATTTT
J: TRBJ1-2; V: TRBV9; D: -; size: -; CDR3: CASSAGAGFNYGYTF; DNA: TGTGCCAGCAGCGCCGGCGCCGGGTTTAACTATGGCTACACCTTC
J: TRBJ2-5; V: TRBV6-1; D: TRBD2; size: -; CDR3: CASSEASGGQETQYF; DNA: TGTGCCAGCAGTGAAGCTAGCGGGGGGCAAGAGACCCAGTACTTC
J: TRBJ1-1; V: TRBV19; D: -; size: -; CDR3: CASSIKRRLILAEAFF; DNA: TGTGCCAGTAGTATCAAGCGACGGTTAATTCTCGCTGAAGCTTTCTTT
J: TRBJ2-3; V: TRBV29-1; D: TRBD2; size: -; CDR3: CSVAGTSGGRGDTQYF; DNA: TGCAGCGTTGCCGGGACTAGCGGGGGGCGCGGAGATACGCAGTATTTT
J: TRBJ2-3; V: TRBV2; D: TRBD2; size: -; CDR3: CASIQRGFTDTQYF; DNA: TGTGCCAGCATCCAGCGGGGCTTCACAGATACGCAGTATTTT
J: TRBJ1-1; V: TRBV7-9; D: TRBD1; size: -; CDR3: CASRPLQGAREAFF; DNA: TGTGCCAGCAGACCTTTACAGGGGGCGCGTGAAGCTTTCTTT
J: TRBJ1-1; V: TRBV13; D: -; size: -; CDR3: CASSFFGARGKNTEAFF; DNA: TGTGCCAGCAGCTTTTTTGGGGCGCGGGGAAAAAACACTGAAGCTTTCTTT
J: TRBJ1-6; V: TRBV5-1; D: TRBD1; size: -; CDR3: CASSLGTGTGGSPLHF; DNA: TGCGCCAGCAGCTTAGGAACCGGGACAGGGGGTTCACCCCTCCACTTT
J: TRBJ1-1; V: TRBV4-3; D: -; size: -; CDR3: CASSQDRARPEAFF; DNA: TGCGCCAGCAGCCAAGATAGGGCAAGGCCTGAAGCTTTCTTT
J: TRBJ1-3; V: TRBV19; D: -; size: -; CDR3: CASTERSSGNTIYF; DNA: TGTGCCAGTACGGAGAGGTCATCTGGAAACACCATATATTTT
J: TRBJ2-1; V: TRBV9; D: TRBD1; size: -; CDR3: CASSVSGGQWSSYNEQFF; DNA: TGTGCCAGCAGCGTATCTGGGGGACAGTGGAGCTCCTACAATGAGCAGTTCTTC
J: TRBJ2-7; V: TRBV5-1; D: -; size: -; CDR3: CASSLALFDEQYF; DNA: TGCGCCAGCAGCTTGGCTCTCTTCGACGAGCAGTACTTC
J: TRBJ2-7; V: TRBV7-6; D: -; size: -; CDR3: CASSPLTGTYEQYF; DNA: TGTGCCAGCAGCCCCCTGACAGGCACCTACGAGCAGTACTTC
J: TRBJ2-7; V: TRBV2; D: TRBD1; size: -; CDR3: CASCAGTAYEQYF; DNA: TGTGCCAGCTGCGCCGGGACAGCCTACGAGCAGTACTTC
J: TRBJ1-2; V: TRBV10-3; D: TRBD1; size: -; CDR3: CAITLGQGRDYGYTF; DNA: TGTGCCATCACCTTAGGACAGGGGAGGGACTATGGCTACACCTTC
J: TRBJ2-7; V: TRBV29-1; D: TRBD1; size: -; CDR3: CSVEDQARDRDIGEQYF; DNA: TGCAGCGTTGAAGATCAGGCTCGGGACAGGGATATCGGGGAGCAGTACTTC
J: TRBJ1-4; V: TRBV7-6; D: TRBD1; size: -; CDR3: CASSTRTGHTVTNEKLFF; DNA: TGTGCCAGCAGCACCCGGACAGGACATACCGTAACTAATGAAAAACTGTTTTTT
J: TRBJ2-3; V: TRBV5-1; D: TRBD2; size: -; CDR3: CASSAGDDTDTQYF; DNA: TGCGCCAGCAGCGCGGGGGACGACACAGATACGCAGTATTTT
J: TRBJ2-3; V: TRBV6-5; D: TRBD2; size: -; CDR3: CASSYSSGGGPDTQYF; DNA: TGTGCCAGCAGTTACTCGAGCGGGGGGGGCCCCGATACGCAGTATTTT
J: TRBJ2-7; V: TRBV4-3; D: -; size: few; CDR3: CASSQSVGSGDYEQYF; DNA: TGCGCCAGCAGCCAATCCGTCGGGAGTGGGGACTACGAGCAGTACTTC
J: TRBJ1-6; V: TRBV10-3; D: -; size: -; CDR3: CAIRIGSGANSPLHF; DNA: TGTGCCATCCGCATAGGGAGCGGGGCAAATTCACCCCTCCACTTT
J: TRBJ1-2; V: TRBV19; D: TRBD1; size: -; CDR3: CASTDRGVYGYTF; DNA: TGTGCCAGTACCGACAGGGGCGTCTATGGCTACACCTTC
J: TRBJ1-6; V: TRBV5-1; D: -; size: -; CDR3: CASRGGSSYNSPLHF; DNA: TGCGCCAGCAGGGGGGGCTCCTCCTATAATTCACCCCTCCACTTT
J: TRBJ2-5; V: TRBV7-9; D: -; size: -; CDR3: CASSSVLLPSQETQYF; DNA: TGTGCCAGCAGCTCGGTCCTCCTCCCCTCCCAAGAGACCCAGTACTTC
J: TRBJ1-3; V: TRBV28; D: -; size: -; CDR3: CASSLRLSDTIYF; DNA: TGTGCCAGCAGTTTACGGTTGTCGGACACCATATATTTT
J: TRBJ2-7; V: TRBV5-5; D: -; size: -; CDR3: CASSLSPRQAYEQYF; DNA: TGTGCCAGCAGCTTGTCCCCTCGACAGGCCTACGAGCAGTACTTC
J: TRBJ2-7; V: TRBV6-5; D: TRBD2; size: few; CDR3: CASTGPGGRSYEQYF; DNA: TGTGCCAGCACCGGACCGGGGGGTCGGTCCTACGAGCAGTACTTC
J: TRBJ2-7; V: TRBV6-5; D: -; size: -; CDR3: CASSYGRLSSYEQYF; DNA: TGTGCCAGCAGTTACGGACGCCTGAGCTCCTACGAGCAGTACTTC